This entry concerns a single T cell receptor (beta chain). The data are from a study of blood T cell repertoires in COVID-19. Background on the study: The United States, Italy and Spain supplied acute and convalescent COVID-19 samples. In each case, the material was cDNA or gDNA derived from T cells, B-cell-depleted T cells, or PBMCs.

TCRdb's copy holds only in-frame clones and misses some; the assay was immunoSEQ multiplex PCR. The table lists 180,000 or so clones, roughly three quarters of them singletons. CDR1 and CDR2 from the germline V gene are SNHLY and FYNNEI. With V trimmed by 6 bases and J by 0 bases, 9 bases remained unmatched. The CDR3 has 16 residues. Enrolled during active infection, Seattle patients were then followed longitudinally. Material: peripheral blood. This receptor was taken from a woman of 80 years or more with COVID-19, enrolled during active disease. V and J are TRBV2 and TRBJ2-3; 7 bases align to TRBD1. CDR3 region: CASRTYPGQSTDTQYF. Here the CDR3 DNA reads TGTGCCAGCAGGACCTACCCGGGACAGAGCACAGATACGCAGTATTTT.